This T cell receptor beta chain is from a study of T-cell reconstitution after alpha-beta-depleted transplantation in children. The CDR3 runs to 15 residues. V trimming: 0 bases; J trimming: 7 bases; junction bases outside the gene matches: 5. In germline, CDR1 is LGHDT, CDR2 YNNKEL (reference sequence). Unique molecular identifiers were used in preparing the TCRbeta library. A single record per CDR3 protein comes from TCRdb applying MiXCR to the PCR reads. The sample lists 350,000 to 400,000 distinct CDR3 sequences; about a fifth were seen once. This sequence was found in a human donor who donated a stem cell graft to a child with acute myeloid leukemia. The chain carries TRBV3-1 and TRBJ1-5; TRBD1 matches 8 bases. Sample: PBMCs from the stem cell graft donor, taken from the stem cell graft. The CDR3 protein is CASSQDLTGVQPQHF. The CDR3 DNA reads TGTGCCAGCAGCCAAGATCTGACAGGGGTCCAGCCCCAGCATTTT.